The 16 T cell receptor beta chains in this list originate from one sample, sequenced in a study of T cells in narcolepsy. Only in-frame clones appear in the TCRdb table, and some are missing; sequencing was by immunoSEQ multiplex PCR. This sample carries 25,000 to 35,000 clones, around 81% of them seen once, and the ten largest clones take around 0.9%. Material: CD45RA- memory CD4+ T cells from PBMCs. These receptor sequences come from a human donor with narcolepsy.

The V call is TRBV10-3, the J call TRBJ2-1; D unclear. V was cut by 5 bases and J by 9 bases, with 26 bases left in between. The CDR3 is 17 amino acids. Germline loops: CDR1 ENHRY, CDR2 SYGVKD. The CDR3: CAISKSPVRSDMGEQFF. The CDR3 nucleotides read TGTGCCATCAGTAAATCCCCGGTGAGGTCAGATATGGGTGAGCAGTTCTTC.

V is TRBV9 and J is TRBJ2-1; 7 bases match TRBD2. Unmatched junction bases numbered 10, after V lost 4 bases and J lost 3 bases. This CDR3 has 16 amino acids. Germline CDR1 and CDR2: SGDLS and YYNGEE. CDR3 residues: CASSPGGPGIYNEQFF. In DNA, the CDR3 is TGTGCCAGCAGCCCGGGGGGACCAGGGATCTACAATGAGCAGTTCTTC.

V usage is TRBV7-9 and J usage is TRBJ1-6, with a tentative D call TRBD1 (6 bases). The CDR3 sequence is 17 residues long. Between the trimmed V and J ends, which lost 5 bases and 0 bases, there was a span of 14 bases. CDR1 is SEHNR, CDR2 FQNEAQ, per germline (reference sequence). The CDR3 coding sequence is TGTGCCAGCAGCCCCGGGACACTGAGCTCCTATAATTCACCCCTCCACTTT. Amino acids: CASSPGTLSSYNSPLHF.

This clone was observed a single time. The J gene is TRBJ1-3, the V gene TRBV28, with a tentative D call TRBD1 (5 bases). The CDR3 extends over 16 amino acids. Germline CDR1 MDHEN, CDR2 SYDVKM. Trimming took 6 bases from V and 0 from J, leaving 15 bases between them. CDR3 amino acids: CASSPTQAGSGNTIYF. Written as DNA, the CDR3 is TGTGCCAGCAGCCCTACACAGGCGGGCTCTGGAAACACCATATATTTT. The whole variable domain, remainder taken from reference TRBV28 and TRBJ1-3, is DVKVTQSSRYLVKRTGEKVFLECVQDMDHENMFWYRQDPGLGLRLIYFSYDVKMKEKGDIPEGYSVSREKKERFSLILESASTNQTSMYLCASSPTQAGSGNTIYFGEGSWLTVV.

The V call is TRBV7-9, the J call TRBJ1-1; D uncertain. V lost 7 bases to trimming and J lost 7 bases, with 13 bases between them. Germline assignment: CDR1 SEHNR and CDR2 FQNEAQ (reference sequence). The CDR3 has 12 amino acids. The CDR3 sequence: CASKGVGFEAFF. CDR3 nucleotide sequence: TGTGCCAGCAAAGGAGTGGGTTTTGAAGCTTTCTTT. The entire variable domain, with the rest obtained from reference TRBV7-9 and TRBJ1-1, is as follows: DTGVSQNPRHKITKRGQNVTFRCDPISEHNRLYWYRQTLGQGPEFLTYFQNEAQLEKSRLLSDRFSAERPKGSFSTLEIQRTEQGDSAMYLCASKGVGFEAFFGQGTRLTVV.

CDR3 DNA sequence: TGTGCCAGCAGCTCCCAACCTAGAGAGCAGTACTTC. Translation: CASSSQPREQYF. The chain joins TRBV11-2 to TRBJ2-5; no clear D gene. The CDR3 totals 12 residues. Germline V lookup: CDR1 SGHAT, CDR2 FQNNGV. Trimming took 4 bases from V and 11 from J, leaving 14 bases between them.

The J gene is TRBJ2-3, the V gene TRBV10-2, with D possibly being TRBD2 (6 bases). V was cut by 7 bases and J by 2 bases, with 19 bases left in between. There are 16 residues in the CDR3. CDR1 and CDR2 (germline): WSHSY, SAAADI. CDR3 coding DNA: TGCGCCAGCACCGAGACTAGTGGCGCGAACACAGATACGCAGTATTTT. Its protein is CASTETSGANTDTQYF.

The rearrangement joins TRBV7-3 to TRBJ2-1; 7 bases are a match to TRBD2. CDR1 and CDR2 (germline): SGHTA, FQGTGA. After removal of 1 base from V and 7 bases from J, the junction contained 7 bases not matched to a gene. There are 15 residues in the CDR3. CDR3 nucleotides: TGTGCCAGCAGCTTAAGGCGCTCCGGGGGGAATGAGCAGTTCTTC. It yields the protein CASSLRRSGGNEQFF.

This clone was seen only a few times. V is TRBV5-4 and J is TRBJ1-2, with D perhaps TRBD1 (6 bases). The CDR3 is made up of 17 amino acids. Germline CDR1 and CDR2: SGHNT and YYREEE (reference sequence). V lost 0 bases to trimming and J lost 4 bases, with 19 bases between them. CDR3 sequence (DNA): TGTGCCAGCAGCTTGGCCAACAGGGCCCGAGAGGGCTATGGCTACACCTTC. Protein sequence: CASSLANRAREGYGYTF.

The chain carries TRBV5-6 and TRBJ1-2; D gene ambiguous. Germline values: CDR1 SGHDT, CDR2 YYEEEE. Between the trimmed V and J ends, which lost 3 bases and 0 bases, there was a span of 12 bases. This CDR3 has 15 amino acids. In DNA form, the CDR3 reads TGTGCCAGCAGCTGGATGGCAGAAGCTAACTATGGCTACACCTTC. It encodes CASSWMAEANYGYTF.

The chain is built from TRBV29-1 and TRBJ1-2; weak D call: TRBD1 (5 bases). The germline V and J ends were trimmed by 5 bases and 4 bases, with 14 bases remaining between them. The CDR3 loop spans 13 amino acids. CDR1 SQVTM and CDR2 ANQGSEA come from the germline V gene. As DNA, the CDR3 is TGCAGCGTTTTAAACAGGTCGGGCTATGGCTACACCTTC. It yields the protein CSVLNRSGYGYTF.

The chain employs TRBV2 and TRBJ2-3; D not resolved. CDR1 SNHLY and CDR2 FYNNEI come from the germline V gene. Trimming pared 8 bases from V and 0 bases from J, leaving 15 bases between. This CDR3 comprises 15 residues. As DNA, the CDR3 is TGTGCCAGCGCCCCCGTTGGGGTTAGCACAGATACGCAGTATTTT. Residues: CASAPVGVSTDTQYF.

CDR3 nucleotide sequence: TGTGCCAGCATCGGACAGGGTCGGATGAACACTGAAGCTTTCTTT. Translation: CASIGQGRMNTEAFF. The chain has TRBV7-9 and TRBJ1-1; 8 positions agree with TRBD1. The CDR3 runs to 15 residues. Germline V CDR1 and CDR2: SEHNR, FQNEAQ (reference sequence). V gave up 7 bases and J gave up 0 bases; unmatched junction bases: 7.

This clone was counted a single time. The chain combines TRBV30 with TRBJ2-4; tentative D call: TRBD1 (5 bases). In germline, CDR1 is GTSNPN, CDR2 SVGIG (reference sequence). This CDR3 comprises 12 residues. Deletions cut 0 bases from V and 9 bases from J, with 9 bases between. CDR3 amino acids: CAWSVGTGIQYF. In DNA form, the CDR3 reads TGTGCCTGGAGTGTCGGAACAGGCATTCAGTACTTC.

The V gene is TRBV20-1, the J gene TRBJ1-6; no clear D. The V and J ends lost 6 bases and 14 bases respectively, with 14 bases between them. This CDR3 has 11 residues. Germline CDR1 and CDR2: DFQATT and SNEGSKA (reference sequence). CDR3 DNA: TGCAGTGCCGACGGCGAATCAGCCCTCCACTTT. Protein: CSADGESALHF.

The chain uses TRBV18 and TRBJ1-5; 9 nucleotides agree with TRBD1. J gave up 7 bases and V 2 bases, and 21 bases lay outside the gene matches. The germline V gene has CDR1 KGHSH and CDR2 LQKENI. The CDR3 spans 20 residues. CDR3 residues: CASSPRPGGGGTGRSQPQHF. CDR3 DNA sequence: TGTGCCAGCTCACCAAGACCAGGTGGAGGAGGGACAGGGCGAAGCCAGCCCCAGCATTTT.